A selection of T cell receptor beta chains follows, all from one sample in a study of T cells in narcolepsy. TCRdb's table, derived via immunoSEQ multiplex PCR, lists solely in-frame clones and lacks some. The sample shows about 27,000 clones, 78% of them seen only once. The sample taken for sequencing was CD45RA- memory CD4+ T cells from PBMCs. The receptors were sampled from a human donor with narcolepsy. Both conserved end residues are part of each CDR3. A D gene is named only where the DNA matches it firmly. The size of a clone is reported for some rows only, either as once, few or many, or as a class for expanded clones.

length	J	V	D	size	CDR3	DNA
14	TRBJ1-2	TRBV7-9	TRBD1	NA	CASSLEGQGFGYTF	TGTGCCAGCAGCTTAGAGGGACAGGGGTTTGGCTACACCTTC
14	TRBJ2-1	TRBV11-2	NA	NA	CASSLSRTNNEQFF	TGTGCCAGCAGCTTGTCCAGGACCAACAATGAGCAGTTCTTC
11	TRBJ2-3	TRBV5-6	NA	NA	CASSYTDTQYF	TGTGCCAGCAGCTACACAGATACGCAGTATTTT
16	TRBJ2-1	TRBV30	TRBD2	NA	CAWSKPGLAGGAEQFF	TGTGCCTGGTCAAAGCCGGGACTAGCGGGGGGGGCTGAGCAGTTCTTC
14	TRBJ1-6	TRBV11-2	NA	NA	CASSLTDGNSPLHF	TGTGCCAGCAGCTTAACGGACGGAAATTCACCCCTCCACTTT
14	TRBJ1-1	TRBV10-3	NA	NA	CAISEPGEGSGAFF	TGTGCCATCAGTGAGCCTGGGGAAGGGTCAGGGGCTTTCTTT
13	TRBJ1-6	TRBV5-1	NA	NA	CASSLQYNSPLHF	TGCGCCAGCAGCTTACAATATAATTCACCCCTCCACTTT
12	TRBJ2-7	TRBV7-2	NA	few	CASSLVGNEQYF	TGTGCCAGCAGCTTAGTAGGGAACGAGCAGTACTTC
13	TRBJ2-2	TRBV6-5	NA	few	CASSRGRDGELFF	TGTGCCAGCAGTCGGGGGCGGGACGGGGAGCTGTTTTTT
18	TRBJ1-6	TRBV1	NA	NA	CTSSQEEFDSLHNSPLHF	TGCACCAGCAGCCAAGAGGAATTCGACTCGCTTCATAATTCACCCCTCCACTTT
18	TRBJ2-5	TRBV5-1	NA	NA	CASSLVFGGTAGSETQYF	TGCGCCAGCAGCTTGGTTTTTGGAGGGACGGCGGGTTCTGAGACCCAGTACTTC
15	TRBJ2-7	TRBV2	NA	NA	CASSQTPGLPYEQYF	TGTGCCAGCAGTCAGACTCCGGGACTCCCCTACGAGCAGTACTTC
14	TRBJ1-2	TRBV7-9	TRBD1	NA	CASSLARGTYGYTF	TGTGCCAGCAGCCTGGCCAGGGGGACCTATGGCTACACCTTC
17	TRBJ2-6	TRBV19	TRBD1	NA	CASSIDGPTGRANVLTF	TGTGCCAGTAGTATAGATGGGCCGACAGGGAGGGCCAACGTCCTGACTTTC
14	TRBJ2-3	TRBV4-2	NA	NA	CASSQLGVTDTQYF	TGTGCCAGCAGCCAACTAGGGGTCACAGATACGCAGTATTTT